This T cell receptor beta chain was profiled in a study of T cells in narcolepsy. Notes on the study in general: HCRT-specific and TRIB2-specific autoreactive clonotypes appeared among same-patient CSF and blood CD4+ clonotypes. Healthy controls reportedly lacked the autoreactive clonotypes serially found in patients' blood.

Assay used: immunoSEQ multiplex PCR; TCRdb lists only in-frame clones, some missing. The table has under 30,000 clones, approximately 85% seen once. Note on this clone: The antigen remains undetermined.

The sequencing input was CD45RA- memory CD4+ T cells from PBMCs. The receptor comes from a human donor with narcolepsy.

Here the CDR3 DNA reads TGTGCCAGTAGTATAGACCGCCCCGGACAGGGGTCGGGAGAGCAGTACTTC. Its protein product is CASSIDRPGQGSGEQYF. The rearrangement links TRBV19 to TRBJ2-7; 9 bases line up with TRBD1. This CDR3 comprises 17 residues. J lost 7 bases, V lost 0 bases, and 13 bases had no gene match. CDR1 is LNHDA, CDR2 SQIVND, per germline (reference sequence).